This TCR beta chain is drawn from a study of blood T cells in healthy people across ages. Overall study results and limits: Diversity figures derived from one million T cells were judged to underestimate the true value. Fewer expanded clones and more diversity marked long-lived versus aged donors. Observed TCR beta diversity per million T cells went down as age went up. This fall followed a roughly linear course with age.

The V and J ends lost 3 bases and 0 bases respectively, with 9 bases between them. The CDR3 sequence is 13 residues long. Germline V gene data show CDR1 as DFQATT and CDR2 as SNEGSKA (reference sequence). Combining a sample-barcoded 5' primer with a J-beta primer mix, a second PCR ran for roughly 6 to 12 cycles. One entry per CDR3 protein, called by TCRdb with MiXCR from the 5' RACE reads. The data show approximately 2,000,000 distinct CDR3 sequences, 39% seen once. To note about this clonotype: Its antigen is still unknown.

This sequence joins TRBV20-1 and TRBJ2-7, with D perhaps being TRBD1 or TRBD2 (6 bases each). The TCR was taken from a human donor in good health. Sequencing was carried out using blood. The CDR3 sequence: CSARGGTSYEQYF. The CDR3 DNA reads TGCAGTGCTAGGGGGGGCACCTCCTACGAGCAGTACTTC.